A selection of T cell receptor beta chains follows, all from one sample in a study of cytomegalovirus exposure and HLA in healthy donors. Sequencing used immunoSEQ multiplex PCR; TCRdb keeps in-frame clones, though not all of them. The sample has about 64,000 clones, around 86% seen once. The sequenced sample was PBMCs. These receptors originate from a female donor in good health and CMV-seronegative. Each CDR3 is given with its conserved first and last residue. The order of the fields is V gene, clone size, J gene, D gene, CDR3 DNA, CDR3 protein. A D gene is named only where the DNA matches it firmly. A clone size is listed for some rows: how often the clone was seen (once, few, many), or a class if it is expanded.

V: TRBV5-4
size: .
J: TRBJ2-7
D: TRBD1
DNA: TGTGCCAGCAGCACCTGGACAGGGAATCCCTACGAGCAGTACTTC
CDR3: CASSTWTGNPYEQYF

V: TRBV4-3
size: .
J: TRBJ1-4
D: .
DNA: TGCGCCAGCAGCCCCTGGGGGGGGACTAATGAAAAACTGTTTTTT
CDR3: CASSPWGGTNEKLFF

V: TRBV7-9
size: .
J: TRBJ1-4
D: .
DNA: TGTGCCAGCAGCTTAGAGCCAGGAAGGGAAAAACTGTTTTTT
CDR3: CASSLEPGREKLFF

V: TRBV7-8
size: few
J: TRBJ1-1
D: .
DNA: TGTGCCAGCAGCGGGAGCATTCAAGGCCTCTGGACTGAAGCTTTCTTT
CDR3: CASSGSIQGLWTEAFF

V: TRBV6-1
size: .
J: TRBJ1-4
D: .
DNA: TGTGCCAGCAGGTCCAGGGAAGGCACCAGAAAACTGTTTTTT
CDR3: CASRSREGTRKLFF

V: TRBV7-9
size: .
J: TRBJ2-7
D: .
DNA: TGTGCCAGCAGTCCACGGTCAGGGGTCGGCGAGCAGTACTTC
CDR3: CASSPRSGVGEQYF

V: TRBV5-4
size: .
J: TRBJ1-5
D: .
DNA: TGTGCCAGCAGCTTCAGGGATCGCCCCCGCAGGCAGCCCCAGCATTTT
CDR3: CASSFRDRPRRQPQHF

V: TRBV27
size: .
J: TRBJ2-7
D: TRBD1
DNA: TGTGCCAGCAGTAAGACAGGGGGCGAATACTACGAGCAGTACTTC
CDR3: CASSKTGGEYYEQYF

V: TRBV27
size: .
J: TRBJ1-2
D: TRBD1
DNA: TGTGCCAGCAGTTCCCTCGGACAGGGCGGGAACTACACCTTC
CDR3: CASSSLGQGGNYTF

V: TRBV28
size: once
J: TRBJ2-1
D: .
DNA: TGTGCCAGCAGTCCCCGGTCATCCTACAATGAGCAGTTCTTC
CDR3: CASSPRSSYNEQFF

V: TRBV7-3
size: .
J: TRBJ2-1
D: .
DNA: TGTGCCAGCAGCCGACAGCCGGGTAATGAGCAGTTCTTC
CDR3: CASSRQPGNEQFF

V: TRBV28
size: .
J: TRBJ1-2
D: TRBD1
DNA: TGTGCCAGCAGTTTATACGGAACCGGGACAGCGATCTATGGCTACACCTTC
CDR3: CASSLYGTGTAIYGYTF

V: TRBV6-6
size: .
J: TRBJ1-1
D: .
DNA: TGTGCCAGCAGTCGGGGACAACTCAACACTGAAGCTTTCTTT
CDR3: CASSRGQLNTEAFF

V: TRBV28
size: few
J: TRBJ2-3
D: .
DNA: TGTGCCAGCAGTTTAGGCCCCCCTAAACAGACGCAGTATTTT
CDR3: CASSLGPPKQTQYF

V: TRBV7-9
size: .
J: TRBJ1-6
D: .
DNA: TGTGCCAGCAGCTCCGAGCGGAAATCACCCCTCCACTTT
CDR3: CASSSERKSPLHF

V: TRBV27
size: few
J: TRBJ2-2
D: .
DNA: TGTGCCAGCAGTTATTCCCGGGACTTACTTTACACCGGGGAGCTGTTTTTT
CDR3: CASSYSRDLLYTGELFF

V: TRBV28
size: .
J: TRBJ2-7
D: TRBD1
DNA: TGTGCCAGCAGTTCCCCCGGGGTCTGGGGACAGAGCTCCTACGAGCAGTACTTC
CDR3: CASSSPGVWGQSSYEQYF

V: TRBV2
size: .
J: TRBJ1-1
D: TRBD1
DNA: TGTGCCAGCAAGACCAGGGGGATGAACACTGAAGCTTTCTTT
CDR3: CASKTRGMNTEAFF

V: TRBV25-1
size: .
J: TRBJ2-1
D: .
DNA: TGTGCCAGCAGTGAATATCTCGTATTCGATGAGCAGTTCTTC
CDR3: CASSEYLVFDEQFF

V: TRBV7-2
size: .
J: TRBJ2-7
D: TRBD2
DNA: TGTGCCAGCAGCTTAGCCCCTAGCGGGACCTACGAGCAGTACTTC
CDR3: CASSLAPSGTYEQYF

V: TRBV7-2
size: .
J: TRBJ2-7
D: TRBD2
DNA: TGTGCCAGCAGCTTCACACCGGGGACTAGCGCCTACGAGCAGTACTTC
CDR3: CASSFTPGTSAYEQYF

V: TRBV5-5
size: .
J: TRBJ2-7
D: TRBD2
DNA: TGTGCCAGCTCTGATAGGGACTACTCCTACGAGCAGTACTTC
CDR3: CASSDRDYSYEQYF

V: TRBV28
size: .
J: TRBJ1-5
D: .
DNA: TGTGCCAGCAGTTCAGGCAATCAGCCCCAGCATTTT
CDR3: CASSSGNQPQHF

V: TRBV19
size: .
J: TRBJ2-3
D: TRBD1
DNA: TGTGCCAGTAGTCCCCGTCCCGGGACAGGGGGAACAGATACGCAGTATTTT
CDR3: CASSPRPGTGGTDTQYF

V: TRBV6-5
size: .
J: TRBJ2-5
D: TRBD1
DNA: TGTGCCACCGGACAGGTCAGCGCGGGGACCCAGTACTTC
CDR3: CATGQVSAGTQYF

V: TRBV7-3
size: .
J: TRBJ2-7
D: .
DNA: TGTGCCAGCAGCACAGGGTACAGCCTCTACGAGCAGTACTTC
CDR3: CASSTGYSLYEQYF

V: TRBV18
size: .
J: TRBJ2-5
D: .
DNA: TGTGCCAGCTCACCAGACGGACTCTTAGAGACCCAGTACTTC
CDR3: CASSPDGLLETQYF

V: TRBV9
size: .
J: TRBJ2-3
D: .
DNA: TGTGCCAGCAGCGTCCTCGGACAGACCACAGATACGCAGTATTTT
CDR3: CASSVLGQTTDTQYF

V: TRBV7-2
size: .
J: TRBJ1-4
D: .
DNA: TGTGCCAGCAGCTTAAGGCTAGGGACTACATTAAATGAAAAACTGTTTTTT
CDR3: CASSLRLGTTLNEKLFF

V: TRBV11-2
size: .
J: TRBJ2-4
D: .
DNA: TGTGCCAGCAGCACTTACGGACGCGGGGGCGCCGCCAAAAACATTCAGTACTTC
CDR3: CASSTYGRGGAAKNIQYF

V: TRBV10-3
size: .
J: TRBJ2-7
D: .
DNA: TGTGCCACGTCTGGGACGGGGGACTCCTACGAGCAGTACTTC
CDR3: CATSGTGDSYEQYF

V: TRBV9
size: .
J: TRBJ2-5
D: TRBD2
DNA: TGTGCCAGCAGCGTAGGGTTAGCGGGGGGCGCTAGTGGAGAGACCCAGTACTTC
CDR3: CASSVGLAGGASGETQYF

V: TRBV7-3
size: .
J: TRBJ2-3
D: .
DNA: TGTGCCAGCAGCCCCGAGGCCCACGATACGCAGTATTTT
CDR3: CASSPEAHDTQYF

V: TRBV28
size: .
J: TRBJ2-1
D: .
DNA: TGTGCCAGCAAACCTAGCGTCCACAATGAGCAGTTCTTC
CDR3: CASKPSVHNEQFF

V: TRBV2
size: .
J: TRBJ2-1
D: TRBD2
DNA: TGTGCCAGCAGTGAAGCGGGTAGCGGGGGACAGTTCTTC
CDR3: CASSEAGSGGQFF

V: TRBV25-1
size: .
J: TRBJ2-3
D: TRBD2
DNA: TGTGCCAGCAGTGAATTGGGGACTAGCGGGAGGACAGATACGCAGTATTTT
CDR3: CASSELGTSGRTDTQYF

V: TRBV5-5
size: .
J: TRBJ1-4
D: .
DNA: TGTGCCAGCAGCCCTAGGGGGGGCGGCGAGAATGAAAAACTGTTTTTT
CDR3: CASSPRGGGENEKLFF

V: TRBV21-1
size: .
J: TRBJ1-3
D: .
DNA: TGTGCCACTTGTGCGGGGGGGCACGGAAACACCATATATTTT
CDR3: CATCAGGHGNTIYF

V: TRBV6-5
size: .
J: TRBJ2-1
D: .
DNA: TGTGCCAGCAGTTCACTAGTTTCGGGTGAGCAGTTCTTC
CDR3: CASSSLVSGEQFF

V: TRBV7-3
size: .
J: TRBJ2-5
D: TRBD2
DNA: TGTGCCAGCAGCTTCGGACTAGCGGGAACGGAGACCCAGTACTTC
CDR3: CASSFGLAGTETQYF

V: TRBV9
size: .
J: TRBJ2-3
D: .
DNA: TGTGCCAGCAGCGTAGATGACCGCCTGGGGGGGCAGTATTTT
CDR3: CASSVDDRLGGQYF

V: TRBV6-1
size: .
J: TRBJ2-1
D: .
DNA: TGTGCCAGCAGTGTAAGCGTAGGTGAGCAGTTCTTC
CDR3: CASSVSVGEQFF

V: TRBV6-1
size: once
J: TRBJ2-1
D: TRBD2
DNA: TGTGCCAGCAGTGAAAGGGGGACTAGCGGGTACAATGAGCAGTTCTTC
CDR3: CASSERGTSGYNEQFF

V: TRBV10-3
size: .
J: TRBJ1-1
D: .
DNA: TGTGCCATCGGTCGGGGTGGGACTGAAGCTTTCTTT
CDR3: CAIGRGGTEAFF

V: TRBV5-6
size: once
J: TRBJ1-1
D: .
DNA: TGTGCCAGCAGCCCCGGGTACCTCAGGGTTCCTGAAGCTTTCTTT
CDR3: CASSPGYLRVPEAFF

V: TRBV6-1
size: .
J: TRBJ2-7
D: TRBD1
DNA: TGTGCCAGCCGCGAAGCCGGGACAGTTGCCTACGAGCAGTACTTC
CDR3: CASREAGTVAYEQYF

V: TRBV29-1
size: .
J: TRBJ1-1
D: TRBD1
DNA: TGCAGCGTTTCCTGGACAGGGGGAAACACTGAAGCTTTCTTT
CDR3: CSVSWTGGNTEAFF

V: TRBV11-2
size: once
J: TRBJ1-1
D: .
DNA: TGTGCCAGCAGCCCCCGGACAGCAAAAGGGATCACTGAAGCTTTCTTT
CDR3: CASSPRTAKGITEAFF

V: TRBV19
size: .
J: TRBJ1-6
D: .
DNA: TGTGCCAGTAACCTCGGGGGAGGGGACCCCTATAATTCACCCCTCCACTTT
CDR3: CASNLGGGDPYNSPLHF

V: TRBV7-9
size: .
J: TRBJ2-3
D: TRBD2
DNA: TGTGCCAGCAGGGGACTAGCGGGGGGAGATACGCAGTATTTT
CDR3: CASRGLAGGDTQYF

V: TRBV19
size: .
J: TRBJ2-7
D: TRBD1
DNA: TGTGCCAGTAGTATGCCTCGGACAGGGGAAACCTACGAGCAGTACTTC
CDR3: CASSMPRTGETYEQYF

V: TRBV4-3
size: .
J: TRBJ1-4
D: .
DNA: TGCGCCAGCAGCCAAGGCTTTGGGGGGGCAGGGGAAAAACTGTTTTTT
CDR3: CASSQGFGGAGEKLFF

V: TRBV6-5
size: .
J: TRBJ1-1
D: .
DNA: TGTGCCAGCAGTTACTCGGGGAGGGGCACTGAAGCTTTCTTT
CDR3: CASSYSGRGTEAFF